The rows below give T cell receptor beta chains drawn from one sample of a study of identical twins. One entry per CDR3 protein, called by TCRdb with MiXCR from the 5' RACE reads. The data hold a few hundred thousand distinct CDR3 sequences, with approximately 8.6% observed a single time. This same sample was also part of a study on yellow fever vaccine responses in identical twins.

Input material: CD8+ T cells sorted from blood. Receptors originate from a woman aged 18-29 years in good health. Both conserved end residues are part of each CDR3. D genes are given only for firm matches. Clone size is not always given. Where it is, it says once, few, many or a class for expanded clones.

d_call,j_call,v_call,clone_size,cdr3_nt,cdr3_aa
TRBD2,TRBJ2-5,TRBV4-1,-,TGCGCCAGCAGCCAAGATCTGCCTAGCGGGTCGAAGACCCAGTACTTC,CASSQDLPSGSKTQYF
TRBD2,TRBJ2-3,TRBV25-1,many,TGTGCCTCACCGCAGCGGGAGGAAATCACAGATACGCAGTATTTT,CASPQREEITDTQYF
-,TRBJ1-2,TRBV28,many,TGTGCCAGCAGTTTACCCGGAAACTATGGCTACACCTTC,CASSLPGNYGYTF
-,TRBJ2-2,TRBV29-1,many,TGCAGCGTTTCCGGGAACAGGAACACCGGGGAGCTGTTTTTT,CSVSGNRNTGELFF
-,TRBJ2-7,TRBV15,-,TGTGCCACCAGGGGGGTTACCGGGGAGCAGTACTTC,CATRGVTGEQYF
-,TRBJ1-2,TRBV15,-,TGTGCCACCAGCAGAGTTGGGCAGGCGAGCTACAACTATGGCTACACCTTC,CATSRVGQASYNYGYTF
-,TRBJ1-6,TRBV6-2/TRBV6-3,few,TGTGCCAGCAGTTCGAATGGGGACCCAGGATCACCCCTCCACTTT,CASSSNGDPGSPLHF
-,TRBJ2-7,TRBV27,many,TGTGCCAGCAGTTTATCCGGGGACTACGAGCAGTACTTC,CASSLSGDYEQYF
-,TRBJ1-5,TRBV12-3/TRBV12-4,many,TGTGCCAGCAGGCTAACGGATCAGCCCCAGCATTTT,CASRLTDQPQHF
TRBD2,TRBJ2-2,TRBV11-2,few,TGTGCCAGCAGCTTAGAAATTTTGCCTAGCGGGGGTTCCGGGGAGCTGTTTTTT,CASSLEILPSGGSGELFF
-,TRBJ1-1,TRBV27,many,TGTGCCAGCAGTCCCGGACAGAACACTGAAGCTTTCTTT,CASSPGQNTEAFF
TRBD1,TRBJ1-5,TRBV2,-,TGTGCCAGCAGTGAGGGACAGGGAGGAGGTAATCAGCCCCAGCATTTT,CASSEGQGGGNQPQHF
TRBD1,TRBJ1-1,TRBV5-1,-,TGCGCCAGCAGCTTGGGACAGGGGTTGGGCGCTTTCTTT,CASSLGQGLGAFF
-,TRBJ1-6,TRBV19,-,TGTGCCAGTAGCATCATACGGGACGGCTATAATTCACCCCTCCACTTT,CASSIIRDGYNSPLHF
TRBD1,TRBJ1-5,TRBV2,-,TGTGCCAGCGAACAGGGGGGAAGCAATCAGCCCCAGCATTTT,CASEQGGSNQPQHF
TRBD2,TRBJ2-5,TRBV20-1,many,TGCAGTGCTAAGATAGTAGCGGGAGGCTTCCAAGAGACCCAGTACTTC,CSAKIVAGGFQETQYF
-,TRBJ1-1,TRBV7-3,many,TGTGCCAGCAGCTTAATATGGGGCACTGAAGCTTTCTTT,CASSLIWGTEAFF
-,TRBJ2-7,TRBV12-5,-,TGTGCTAGTGGTTCCGACAGTGCCCCCTACGAGCAGTACTTC,CASGSDSAPYEQYF
-,TRBJ1-1,TRBV9,-,TGTGCCAGCGGAAGAACAGGGCGGACTGAAGCTTTCTTT,CASGRTGRTEAFF
-,TRBJ2-1,TRBV3-1,many,TGTGCCAGCAGCCAACCCGGCAGGGGTGTGAATGAGCAGTTCTTC,CASSQPGRGVNEQFF
-,TRBJ2-1,TRBV14,-,TGTGCCAGCAGCCAAATCGGGACTGGCAACAATGAGCAGTTCTTC,CASSQIGTGNNEQFF
-,TRBJ1-4,TRBV4-3,-,TGCGCCAGCAGCCAGGTTGATTCAGGAGGAAAACTGTTTTTT,CASSQVDSGGKLFF
-,TRBJ1-1,TRBV2,many,TGTGCCAGCAAGGGGCCCGAGGACAGTGTCACTGAAGCTTTCTTT,CASKGPEDSVTEAFF
-,TRBJ2-5,TRBV7-9,many,TGTGCCAGCAGCCGCAGACAGGATGGACTGCAAGAGACCCAGTACTTC,CASSRRQDGLQETQYF
TRBD2,TRBJ2-7,TRBV11-2,many,TGTGCCAGCAGCTTAGGGGACTACAGCTACTACGAGCAGTACTTC,CASSLGDYSYYEQYF
TRBD1,TRBJ2-3,TRBV3-1,-,TGTGCCAGCAGCCCTAGGTCGGGACAGGGCACAGATACGCAGTATTTT,CASSPRSGQGTDTQYF
-,TRBJ2-2,TRBV4-2,-,TGTGCCAGCAGCCAAGAAGTCGGAGACACCGGGGAGCTGTTTTTT,CASSQEVGDTGELFF
-,TRBJ2-1,TRBV20-1,-,TGCAGTGCTAGAGTGGAGGGGTTCCTTGAGCAGTTCTTC,CSARVEGFLEQFF
TRBD1,TRBJ2-3,TRBV24-1,many,TGTGCCACCAGTGTCGCAGGGGACAGTCCAGATACGCAGTATTTT,CATSVAGDSPDTQYF
-,TRBJ2-1,TRBV6-5,few,TGTGCCAGCATCCGGGACAATGAGCAGTTCTTC,CASIRDNEQFF
TRBD1,TRBJ1-1,TRBV4-1,many,TGCGCCAGCAGCCTGAGACAGGGAACTACTGAAGCTTTCTTT,CASSLRQGTTEAFF
-,TRBJ2-7,TRBV29-1,many,TGCAGCGTTGAAGTCAGCTACGAGCAGTACTTC,CSVEVSYEQYF
TRBD2,TRBJ2-1,TRBV7-8,-,TGTGCCAGCAGCTTAGTAACCTTGAGCGGGGGGCACTCCTACAATGAGCAGTTCTTC,CASSLVTLSGGHSYNEQFF
-,TRBJ1-3,TRBV6-5,many,TGTGCCAGCAGTTATACAGAGCGAGGAAACACCATATATTTT,CASSYTERGNTIYF
TRBD2,TRBJ2-1,TRBV5-5,-,TGTGCCAGCAGCTTTGCATCGGGGGGGCAGCAGTTCTTC,CASSFASGGQQFF
TRBD2,TRBJ2-2,TRBV20-1,-,TGCAGTGCTAGAGATGCGCCGGGACTAAACACCGGGGAGCTGTTTTTT,CSARDAPGLNTGELFF
-,TRBJ2-5,TRBV28,many,TGTGCCAGCAGTTCTCTACACACCCCCGGGAACCAAGAGACCCAGTACTTC,CASSSLHTPGNQETQYF
TRBD1,TRBJ2-1,TRBV7-9,-,TGTGCCAGCAGTAATCCAGGGGGACCCTACAATGAGCAGTTCTTC,CASSNPGGPYNEQFF
-,TRBJ1-4,TRBV12-3/TRBV12-4,-,TGTGCCAGCAGGGACGGACTGACCGAAAAACTGTTTTTT,CASRDGLTEKLFF
TRBD1,TRBJ2-1,TRBV27,few,TGTGCCAGCAGTTTCCCTGGACAGGGTATTAATGAGCAGTTCTTC,CASSFPGQGINEQFF
TRBD1,TRBJ1-1,TRBV12-3/TRBV12-4,many,TGTGCCAGTCCCACAGGGGATGACACTGAAGCTTTCTTT,CASPTGDDTEAFF
TRBD2,TRBJ2-1,TRBV20-1,-,TGCAGTGCTCTCACGGGACTACCCTACAATGAGCAGTTCTTC,CSALTGLPYNEQFF
-,TRBJ2-3,TRBV7-9,many,TGTGCCAGCAGCCGTCCAGGGGGGCGGTGGGCAGATACGCAGTATTTT,CASSRPGGRWADTQYF
-,TRBJ2-7,TRBV21-1,few,TGTGCCAGCAGCATCTCGGGACAGTCAACCTACGAGCAGTACTTC,CASSISGQSTYEQYF
TRBD1,TRBJ2-3,TRBV4-1,few,TGCGCCAGCAGCCAAAAGGACAGGAGCACAGATACGCAGTATTTT,CASSQKDRSTDTQYF
TRBD1,TRBJ2-7,TRBV7-9,few,TGTGCCAGCAGCTCCGGGACAGGGTGGATCTACGAGCAGTACTTC,CASSSGTGWIYEQYF
TRBD2,TRBJ2-7,TRBV28,few,TGTGCCAGCAGTTCTCCTCGGGCTAGCGGGAATACCTACGAGCAGTACTTC,CASSSPRASGNTYEQYF
TRBD2,TRBJ2-1,TRBV7-8,-,TGTGCCAGCAGCTTCACTCCCGGGACTATACCGGAGTACAATGAGCAGTTCTTC,CASSFTPGTIPEYNEQFF
-,TRBJ2-7,TRBV20-1,few,TGCAGTGCCAAAGGGGGGCCTGGAGAGCAGTACTTC,CSAKGGPGEQYF
TRBD2,TRBJ2-1,TRBV6-2/TRBV6-3,-,TGTGCCAGCAGTTACTCCCGGGAGGGTGAGCAGTTCTTC,CASSYSREGEQFF
-,TRBJ2-3,TRBV12-3/TRBV12-4,many,TGTGCCAGCAGTTTCCTCGTGGGCACAGATACGCAGTATTTT,CASSFLVGTDTQYF
-,TRBJ2-3,TRBV4-1,many,TGCGCCAGCGGAGGTTTTACCACAGATACGCAGTATTTT,CASGGFTTDTQYF
TRBD1,TRBJ2-7,TRBV7-6,few,TGTGCCAGCAGCTTAGTAGGTGAGGGGGCGGAGGAGCAGTACTTC,CASSLVGEGAEEQYF